These 10 T cell receptor beta chains were sequenced from one sample in a study of Ad26.COV2.S vaccination and SARS-CoV-2 variants. Produced via immunoSEQ multiplex PCR; TCRdb's table is partial and in-frame only. The sample gives 300,000 to 400,000 clones, about 85% of which show up once; 2% to 2.5% is in the top ten. Sample treatment: some 20 received Ad26.COV2.S at low or high dose, single or two shots; roughly five received placebo; per-sample allocation not given. Sampling took place 63 days after the first vaccine or placebo injection. Sequences were derived from peripheral blood, sampled in a trial of Ad26.COV2.S vaccine versus placebo. Receptors originate from a person between 18 and 59 years old who received the Ad26.COV2.S COVID-19 vaccine or a placebo.

The count of this clone is one. CDR3 DNA: TGTGCCTGGAGTAAGGGGGACGACCGGGGCGAGCAGTACTTC. It yields the protein CAWSKGDDRGEQYF. This chain connects TRBV30 to TRBJ2-7, with a possible D match to TRBD1 (6 bases). The CDR3 runs to 14 residues. Germline CDR1 is GTSNPN and CDR2 is SVGIG (reference sequence). V lost 2 bases and J lost 6, with 17 bases in between.

This clone was counted a few times. The V gene is TRBV6-5, the J gene TRBJ1-6; no firm D call. This CDR3 has 14 amino acids. V lost 10 bases to trimming and J lost 9 bases, with 19 bases between them. Germline V CDR1 and CDR2: MNHEY, SVGAGI. CDR3 bases: TGTGCCACCTTACCACGTGGATCGCGTTCACCCCTCCACTTT. It is translated as CATLPRGSRSPLHF.

This clone was detected once. This chain links TRBV4-2 with TRBJ1-5; TRBD1 agrees at 7 bases. V shed 4 bases and J 7 bases; nucleotides not matched to a gene: 10. Germline V gene lookup returns CDR1 LGHNA and CDR2 YNFKEQ. CDR3 length equals 15 residues. CDR3 nucleotide sequence: TGTGCCAGCAGCCCACGAATACAGGGGATGCAGCCCCAGCATTTT. The encoded protein is CASSPRIQGMQPQHF.

This chain connects TRBV19 to TRBJ1-1, with TRBD1 identical over 9 bases. The V gene's germline CDR1 is LNHDA and CDR2 SQIVND (reference sequence). The CDR3 is made up of 13 amino acids. J was trimmed by 10 bases and V by 5 bases; bases with no gene match: 8. CDR3 sequence reads: CASSSGQGMLAFF. In DNA form, the CDR3 reads TGTGCCAGTAGTTCCGGACAGGGGATGTTAGCTTTCTTT.

The chain is built from TRBV5-1 and TRBJ1-2; D not certain. The germline V gene encodes CDR1 SGHRS and CDR2 YFSETQ. Trimming cost V 0 bases and J 2 bases, with 11 bases left between them. This CDR3 has 15 amino acids. In DNA, the CDR3 is TGCGCCAGCAGCTTGGAAGCCGGACGGAACTATGGCTACACCTTC. Its protein product is CASSLEAGRNYGYTF.

This clone was found once. This chain uses TRBV21-1 with TRBJ2-7; TRBD1 is the table's D call, not checked against the DNA. TRBV21-1 is a recognized pseudogene. CDR3 size: 14 residues. CDR3 in amino acids: CASTSGTDSYEQYF. The CDR3 DNA reads TGTGCCAGCACCTCAGGGACAGACTCCTACGAGCAGTACTTC.

The CDR3 region has the DNA TGTGCCAGCAGCCGACACCGGGACAGGGGTTACAATGAGCAGTTCTTC. Translated, it gives CASSRHRDRGYNEQFF. V and J are TRBV3-1 (or the pseudogene TRBV3-2) and TRBJ2-1; the match to TRBD1 covers 10 bases. The J segment lost 4 bases and the V segment lost 4 bases, leaving 7 bases of the junction unmatched. Germline V gene lookup returns CDR1 LGHDT and CDR2 YNNKEL (reference sequence). The CDR3 contains 16 residues.

The chain links TRBV28 to TRBJ2-2; 7 nucleotides line up with TRBD1. Trimming removed 0 bases from V and 3 bases from J; junction bases left unmatched: 4. Germline CDR1 MDHEN, CDR2 SYDVKM. CDR3 size: 16 residues. CDR3: CASSLWGDRHTGELFF. The CDR3 bases are TGTGCCAGCAGTTTATGGGGGGACAGACACACCGGGGAGCTGTTTTTT.

This clone was detected once. J is TRBJ1-2 and V is TRBV3-1 (or the pseudogene TRBV3-2); D gene uncertain. This CDR3 is 14 amino acids long. V lost 1 base and J 1 base, leaving 7 bases between the germline ends. Germline CDR1 LGHDT, CDR2 YNNKEL (reference sequence). CDR3 nucleotide sequence: TGTGCCAGCAGCCAAGCGTCAGTTAACTATGGCTACACCTTC. It specifies CASSQASVNYGYTF.

The genes are TRBV19 and TRBJ2-7; D perhaps matches TRBD2 (6 bases). V was clipped by 7 bases and J by 6 bases, with 13 bases between them. Germline V CDR1 and CDR2: LNHDA, SQIVND (reference sequence). The CDR3 consists of 12 residues. CDR3 residues: CASNTRRGEQYF. Here the CDR3 DNA reads TGTGCCAGTAATACACGGAGGGGCGAGCAGTACTTC.